The 29 T cell receptor beta chains below come from one sample, sequenced in a study of OX40 agonist ivuxolimab in advanced cancers. Sequencing was performed with immunoSEQ multiplex PCR; in TCRdb, only in-frame clones are kept and a portion is missing. Here the sample spans tens of thousands of clones, roughly three quarters being singletons. The specimen comprised CD4+ or CD8+ T cells sorted from blood, sampled in a trial of the OX40 agonist ivuxolimab. These receptors were collected from an adult with an advanced solid tumor such as melanoma, head and neck, liver or kidney cancer.

The chain uses TRBV6-5 and TRBJ1-1; unclear D gene. CDR1 MNHEY and CDR2 SVGAGI come from the germline V gene. The V gene lost 0 bases and the J gene lost 0 bases, with 8 bases spanning the gap. This CDR3 comprises 15 residues. The CDR3 nucleotides are TGTGCCAGCAGTTACTCACCTTTTCTGAACACTGAAGCTTTCTTT. This gives the protein CASSYSPFLNTEAFF.

The chain is built from TRBV9 and TRBJ1-2, with TRBD1 matching over 7 bases. Germline assignment: CDR1 SGDLS and CDR2 YYNGEE. The CDR3 runs to 14 residues. Trimming cost V 2 bases and J 6 bases; bases outside gene matches: 7. The CDR3 here is CASSVSETGNGYTF. CDR3 nucleotide sequence: TGTGCCAGCAGCGTTTCAGAGACAGGGAATGGCTACACCTTC.

The chain is built from TRBV30 and TRBJ1-1; 11 bases are shared with TRBD1. The CDR3 covers 14 residues. V was pared by 2 bases and J by 11 bases, with 10 bases of the junction left unmatched. In germline, CDR1 is GTSNPN, CDR2 SVGIG (reference sequence). The CDR3 nucleotides read TGTGCCTGGAGTCTAGGGACAGGGGGAGGAGGGGCTTTCTTT. Amino acids: CAWSLGTGGGGAFF. The full variable domain, in which reference TRBV30 and TRBJ1-1 provide the parts outside the CDR3, is SQTIHQWPATLVQPVGSPLSLECTVEGTSNPNLYWYRQAAGRGLQLLFYSVGIGQISSEVPQNLSASRPQDRQFILSSKKLLLSDSGFYLCAWSLGTGGGGAFFGQGTRLTVV.

The chain carries TRBV2 and TRBJ2-3; D unclear. This CDR3 contains 12 residues. The germline CDR1 and CDR2 sequences are SNHLY and FYNNEI. Trimming took 7 bases from V and 9 from J, leaving 14 bases between them. The CDR3 loop reads CASTLLPGTQYF. CDR3 sequence (DNA): TGTGCCAGCACCCTTCTACCGGGCACGCAGTATTTT.

The CDR3 region is CASSHVTLGQGAAEKLFF. DNA of the CDR3: TGTGCCAGCAGCCACGTAACACTTGGACAGGGGGCAGCTGAAAAACTGTTTTTT. The J gene is TRBJ1-4, the V gene TRBV7-9; 11 bases are a match to TRBD1. This CDR3 spans 18 amino acids. J was trimmed by 7 bases and V by 5 bases; bases with no gene match: 15. CDR1 is SEHNR, CDR2 FQNEAQ, per germline (reference sequence).

V usage is TRBV9 and J usage is TRBJ1-6; 7 bases are shared with TRBD1. Unmatched junction bases numbered 11, after V lost 0 bases and J lost 14 bases. The CDR3 covers 15 residues. CDR1 is SGDLS, CDR2 YYNGEE, per germline. The CDR3 loop is CASSVGDRVVEALHF. CDR3 coding DNA: TGTGCCAGCAGCGTAGGCGACAGGGTGGTAGAGGCCCTCCACTTT.

The chain links TRBV28 to TRBJ1-4; 12 bases are a match to TRBD1. Trimming cost V 4 bases and J 8 bases; bases outside gene matches: 17. Germline V CDR1 and CDR2: MDHEN, SYDVKM. The CDR3 runs 19 residues. The CDR3 DNA follows: TGTGCCAGCAGTTGGAACCTTTTGGGACAGGGGGCAAGTAAGGAAAAACTGTTTTTT. Translating it yields CASSWNLLGQGASKEKLFF.

The genes are TRBV2 and TRBJ2-3; no clear D gene. Trimming stripped 6 bases from V and 4 bases from J, with 8 bases between. Per the germline V gene, CDR1 is SNHLY and CDR2 is FYNNEI. The CDR3 is 12 residues long. The CDR3 nucleotides read TGTGCCAGCAGCCCATTGTCAGATACGCAGTATTTT. Translating gives CASSPLSDTQYF.

The J gene is TRBJ2-5, the V gene TRBV4-2; 10 nucleotides align to TRBD2. V lost 1 base, J lost 5 bases, and 7 bases stayed unmatched. This CDR3 comprises 16 residues. The germline gives CDR1 LGHNA, CDR2 YNFKEQ. This chain's CDR3 is CASSQGSGGAQETQYF. CDR3 coding DNA: TGTGCCAGCAGCCAAGGGAGCGGGGGGGCCCAGGAGACCCAGTACTTC.

The chain recombines TRBV9 with TRBJ1-2; 7 bases agree with TRBD1. The V and J ends lost 1 base and 4 bases, in that order; junction bases with no gene match: 4. Germline V gene sequence: CDR1 SGDLS, CDR2 YYNGEE. CDR3 length: 14 amino acids. CDR3 DNA: TGTGCCAGCAGCGTAATGGGACAGCCCTATGGCTACACCTTC. As protein: CASSVMGQPYGYTF.

This clone was recorded only once. The rearrangement joins TRBV5-4 to TRBJ2-5, with TRBD1 matching over 9 bases. CDR1 is SGHNT and CDR2 is YYREEE in the germline V gene (reference sequence). V shed 4 bases and J 2 bases; nucleotides not matched to a gene: 6. This CDR3 is built from 15 residues. The CDR3 DNA follows: TGTGCCAGCAGCAACGGACAGGGGCGACAAGAGACCCAGTACTTC. Protein sequence: CASSNGQGRQETQYF.

The chain combines TRBV9 with TRBJ2-5, with unresolved D. The CDR3 is 14 residues long. Looked up from germline, CDR1 is SGDLS and CDR2 is YYNGEE. V was trimmed by 0 bases and J by 5 bases, leaving 11 bases between them. This CDR3 reads CASSVGVGKETQYF. CDR3 in DNA: TGTGCCAGCAGCGTAGGGGTAGGGAAGGAGACCCAGTACTTC.

The chain has TRBV27 and TRBJ2-5; D gene unclear. V was clipped by 3 bases and J by 5 bases, with 13 bases between them. This CDR3 contains 14 residues. The V gene's germline CDR1 is MNHEY and CDR2 SMNVEV (reference sequence). CDR3 in DNA: TGTGCCAGCAGTTTCCTGAGACAATGGGAGACCCAGTACTTC. It encodes CASSFLRQWETQYF.

V is TRBV2 and J is TRBJ2-2; D not resolved. The germline V gene encodes CDR1 SNHLY and CDR2 FYNNEI. The CDR3 has 16 amino acids. Trimming removed 5 bases at V and 5 bases at J, with 18 bases between. The CDR3 loop reads CASSFNPEIGTGELFF. The CDR3 nucleotides read TGTGCCAGCAGTTTTAATCCGGAGATAGGAACCGGGGAGCTGTTTTTT.

This chain joins TRBV11-2 and TRBJ1-1; D uncertain. Trimming pared 1 base from V and 7 bases from J, leaving 22 bases between. Germline V gene lookup returns CDR1 SGHAT and CDR2 FQNNGV. The CDR3 is 17 residues long. Here the CDR3 reads CASSLALRRSQSHEAFF. The CDR3 DNA reads TGTGCCAGCAGCTTAGCTTTGAGACGCAGTCAAAGTCATGAAGCTTTCTTT.

The V call is TRBV7-8, the J call TRBJ2-7; TRBD1 is a possible D gene (6 bases). CDR3 length equals 14 residues. From germline, CDR1 is SGHVS and CDR2 FQNEAQ. Trimming left V 4 bases short and J 4 bases short, with 14 bases between. DNA of the CDR3: TGTGCCAGCAGCTCTTCGACAGGCGTATACGAGCAGTACTTC. Protein product: CASSSSTGVYEQYF. Supplemented by reference TRBV7-8 and TRBJ2-7, the full variable domain reads GAGVSQSPRYKVAKRGQDVALRCDPISGHVSLFWYQQALGQGPEFLTYFQNEAQLDKSGLPSDRFFAERPEGSVSTLKIQRTQQEDSAVYLCASSSSTGVYEQYFGPGTRLTVT.

J is TRBJ1-1 and V is TRBV19; D perhaps matches TRBD1 (5 bases). From germline, CDR1 is LNHDA and CDR2 SQIVND (reference sequence). The germline V and J ends were trimmed by 8 bases and 3 bases, with 16 bases remaining between them. The CDR3 length is 14 residues. CDR3 sequence reads: CASLLRGRDTEAFF. CDR3 in DNA: TGTGCCAGTCTACTTAGGGGTAGGGACACTGAAGCTTTCTTT.

The chain is built from TRBV4-1 and TRBJ1-2, with D possibly matching TRBD1 (5 bases). V gave up 4 bases and J gave up 4 bases, with 16 bases separating them. CDR3 length: 15 residues. Germline CDR1 MGHRA, CDR2 YSYEKL. CDR3 region: CASSPELGRSYGYTF. The CDR3 region has the DNA TGCGCCAGCAGCCCGGAACTGGGACGGAGCTATGGCTACACCTTC.

As DNA, the CDR3 is TGCGCCAGCAGAAGCGCGGAAAGCTACAATGAGCAGTTCTTC. The encoded protein is CASRSAESYNEQFF. The genes are TRBV5-1 and TRBJ2-1; D ambiguous. The germline V and J ends were trimmed by 5 bases and 3 bases, with 12 bases remaining between them. Germline V CDR1 and CDR2: SGHRS, YFSETQ. This CDR3 region has 14 residues.

The chain links TRBV4-1 to TRBJ2-7; 9 nucleotides line up with TRBD1. Germline assignment: CDR1 MGHRA and CDR2 YSYEKL. The CDR3 is 17 amino acids. Germline trimming cut 4 bases from V and 2 bases from J; bases unmatched to any gene: 12. The CDR3 region has the DNA TGCGCCAGCAGCCTAACATGGGGACAGGGCGAGACCTACGAGCAGTACTTC. Protein sequence: CASSLTWGQGETYEQYF.

The chain carries TRBV7-3 and TRBJ1-1; weak D call: TRBD1 (6 bases). V lost 2 bases, J lost 4 bases, and 11 bases lay in between. The CDR3 sequence is 14 residues long. Germline V gene lookup returns CDR1 SGHTA and CDR2 FQGTGA. CDR3 nucleotides: TGTGCCAGCAGCTTACTGGGCAGGGGCACTGAAGCTTTCTTT. It is translated as CASSLLGRGTEAFF.

The chain couples TRBV5-1 to TRBJ1-1; D not resolved. Germline V gene sequence: CDR1 SGHRS, CDR2 YFSETQ. This CDR3 is 14 amino acids long. Trimming left V 2 bases short and J 1 base short, with 9 bases between. CDR3: CASSFGLGNTEAFF. CDR3 nucleotides: TGCGCCAGCAGCTTTGGGCTGGGGAACACTGAAGCTTTCTTT.

V is TRBV2 and J is TRBJ1-4; 8 bases are shared with TRBD1. This CDR3 region has 13 residues. Germline CDR1 is SNHLY and CDR2 is FYNNEI. V lost 6 bases and J lost 7; bases outside the gene matches: 4. CDR3 sequence reads: CASSRGLSEKLFF. The DNA of the CDR3 is TGTGCCAGCAGCAGGGGGCTTTCTGAAAAACTGTTTTTT.

The gene calls are TRBV5-1 and TRBJ1-3, with 8 bases lining up with TRBD1. The length of the CDR3 is 17 residues. V shed 1 base and J 2 bases; nucleotides not matched to a gene: 8. Germline V gives CDR1 SGHRS, CDR2 YFSETQ. CDR3 protein: CASSLNWQGAAGNTIYF. In nucleotides, the CDR3 is TGCGCCAGCAGCTTGAATTGGCAGGGGGCTGCTGGAAACACCATATATTTT.

Details on this clone: An end of the junction does not agree with germline; a read error may underlie this. The CDR3, as DNA: TGTGCCAGCACCGTAGGACGGGGGTATAATTCACCCCTCCACTTT. Translation: CASTVGRGYNSPLHF. The chain uses TRBV9 and TRBJ1-6; a weak D match, TRBD1 (5 bases). The CDR3 has 15 residues. Germline V gene data show CDR1 as SGDLS and CDR2 as YYNGEE.

The chain has TRBV15 and TRBJ2-1; D might be TRBD2 (5 bases). V shed 2 bases and J shed 8 bases, with 10 bases lying between them. CDR3 length: 13 residues. Germline CDR1 and CDR2: LNHNV and YYDKDF (reference sequence). In DNA form, the CDR3 reads TGTGCCACCAGCAGACTGGACTCAGATGAGCAGTTCTTC. Amino acid sequence: CATSRLDSDEQFF.

The rearrangement uses TRBV11-2 and TRBJ1-2; D is unclear. The CDR3 extends over 12 amino acids. The germline V gene has CDR1 SGHAT and CDR2 FQNNGV. Trimming took 6 bases from V and 6 from J, leaving 11 bases between them. The CDR3: CASRAYPNGYTF. In nucleotides, the CDR3 is TGTGCCAGCAGAGCTTATCCTAATGGCTACACCTTC.

This chain connects TRBV27 to TRBJ1-2, with D perhaps TRBD1 (5 bases). Per germline, CDR1 MNHEY and CDR2 SMNVEV (reference sequence). Trimming pared 2 bases from V and 0 bases from J, leaving 19 bases between. This CDR3 is built from 18 residues. This chain's CDR3 is CASSLVGAAALANYGYTF. The CDR3 region has the DNA TGTGCCAGCAGTTTAGTAGGGGCAGCGGCGCTGGCTAACTATGGCTACACCTTC.

The chain joins TRBV19 to TRBJ1-5, with TRBD1 as a possible D gene (5 bases). Germline loops: CDR1 LNHDA, CDR2 SQIVND (reference sequence). Trimming took off 1 base at V and 4 bases at J, with 8 bases between the two ends. The CDR3 totals 14 residues. The CDR3 DNA reads TGTGCCAGTAGTATAGTGCCAGGGAATCAGCCCCAGCATTTT. Protein product: CASSIVPGNQPQHF. Supplemented by reference TRBV19 and TRBJ1-5, the full variable domain reads DGGITQSPKYLFRKEGQNVTLSCEQNLNHDAMYWYRQDPGQGLRLIYYSQIVNDFQKGDIAEGYSVSREKKESFPLTVTSAQKNPTAFYLCASSIVPGNQPQHFGDGTRLSIL.